The 15 T cell receptor beta chains given below trace back to one sample, sequenced in a study of T cells in Graves' hyperthyroidism and ophthalmopathy. Amplification targeted TCR beta CDR3 regions from RNA transcripts. The HTBI primer set drove a first-round RT-PCR of the TCR CDR3. TCRdb used MiXCR to reprocess the multiplex PCR reads, holding one entry per CDR3 protein. The profile shows around 700,000 distinct CDR3 sequences, around a sixth of them singletons. The sequencing input was blood. The receptor source for this set is a woman between 45 and 60 years old with Graves' hyperthyroidism that later progressed to Graves' ophthalmopathy.

Only a few counts were recorded for this clonotype. The chain recombines TRBV3-1 with TRBJ2-1, with TRBD1 matching over 8 bases. J lost 9 bases, V lost 0 bases, and 10 bases had no gene match. Germline V CDR1 and CDR2: LGHDT, YNNKEL (reference sequence). The CDR3 sequence is 16 residues long. The CDR3: CASSQDARGPVGEQFF. CDR3 coding DNA: TGTGCCAGCAGCCAAGATGCCAGGGGGCCTGTCGGTGAGCAGTTCTTC.

This clonotype showed up many times. The J gene is TRBJ2-7, the V gene TRBV5-1; D remains ambiguous. V was trimmed by 2 bases and J by 2 bases, leaving 11 bases between them. CDR1 and CDR2 (germline): SGHRS, YFSETQ. The CDR3 spans 14 residues. CDR3 DNA sequence: TGCGCCAGCAGCTTCGGCCAGGACCCCTACGAGCAGTACTTC. Translation: CASSFGQDPYEQYF.

This chain uses TRBV6-5 with TRBJ1-6; TRBD1 might be the D (5 bases). From germline, CDR1 is MNHEY and CDR2 SVGAGI. V gave up 0 bases and J gave up 0 bases, with 12 bases separating them. There are 18 residues in the CDR3. Written as DNA, the CDR3 is TGTGCCAGCAGTTACTCGGGGGGAGGGAGCTCCTATAATTCACCCCTCCACTTT. It encodes CASSYSGGGSSYNSPLHF.

This clonotype appeared many times. J is TRBJ1-2 and V is TRBV20-1; the D gene is possibly TRBD1 (6 bases). Germline values: CDR1 DFQATT, CDR2 SNEGSKA (reference sequence). CDR3 length: 12 residues. V lost 5 bases and J lost 7, with 14 bases in between. The CDR3 protein is CSAHQGRAGYTF. The CDR3 coding sequence is TGCAGTGCTCATCAGGGGCGGGCTGGCTACACCTTC.

This sequence joins TRBV7-2 and TRBJ1-2; D unclear. Trimming took off 5 bases at V and 7 bases at J, with 14 bases between the two ends. The CDR3 contains 13 residues. The V gene's germline CDR1 is SGHTA and CDR2 FQGNSA. The CDR3 DNA reads as TGTGCCAGCAGCCTAATGCAAGGGAGTGGCTACACCTTC. Protein product: CASSLMQGSGYTF.

Points on this clonotype: A much larger clone differs by one base, so this may be a read error. This sequence joins TRBV5-5 and TRBJ1-2, with TRBD1 as a possible D gene (6 bases). Germline values: CDR1 SGHKS, CDR2 YYEKEE (reference sequence). There are 15 residues in the CDR3. The CDR3 loop reads CASSWRTDAGVGYTF. CDR3 sequence (DNA): TGCGCCAGCAGCTGGCGGACAGACGCAGGAGTTGGCTACACCTTC.

V usage is TRBV7-8 and J usage is TRBJ2-1; tentative D call: TRBD1 (7 bases). Germline CDR1 reads SGHVS; CDR2 reads FQNEAQ. This CDR3 has 15 residues. Deletions cut 8 bases from V and 10 bases from J, with 24 bases between. Written as DNA, the CDR3 is TGTGCCAGCGGCCGAGGAGCCGCAGGGGGGACAGAGCAGTTCTTC. This sequence encodes CASGRGAAGGTEQFF.

The J gene is TRBJ1-2, the V gene TRBV6-1, with 10 bases identical to TRBD1. The V segment lost 7 bases and the J segment 6 bases; nucleotides outside the gene matches: 8. Per the germline V gene, CDR1 is MNHNS and CDR2 is SASEGT. This CDR3 region has 14 residues. The CDR3 spells CASTYGGQGNGYTF. CDR3 in DNA: TGTGCCAGCACCTACGGGGGACAGGGGAATGGCTACACCTTC.

This clonotype was observed many times. This chain connects TRBV10-3 to TRBJ1-5; possibly TRBD1 for D (5 bases). The CDR3 loop spans 16 amino acids. The germline CDR1 and CDR2 sequences are ENHRY and SYGVKD. Trimming shortened V by 0 bases and J by 3 bases, and 12 bases separated the two germline ends. This CDR3 reads CAISESISGDNQPQHF. In nucleotides, the CDR3 is TGTGCCATCAGTGAGTCGATATCGGGGGACAATCAGCCCCAGCATTTT.

The V gene is TRBV27, the J gene TRBJ2-1; D possibly corresponds to TRBD2 (6 bases). This CDR3 contains 15 residues. CDR1 and CDR2 from the germline V gene are MNHEY and SMNVEV (reference sequence). V lost 5 bases and J 3 bases, leaving 14 bases between the germline ends. CDR3 DNA sequence: TGTGCCAGCAGTCCGGGACTCCTTCTCTACAATGAGCAGTTCTTC. Protein product: CASSPGLLLYNEQFF.

This clonotype showed up many times. This rearrangement joins TRBV2 to TRBJ1-5; 7 nucleotides match TRBD1. Germline V gene sequence: CDR1 SNHLY, CDR2 FYNNEI. V trimming: 2 bases; J trimming: 2 bases; junction bases outside the gene matches: 6. This CDR3 region has 16 residues. The CDR3 is CASSETTGLRNQPQHF. CDR3 nucleotide sequence: TGTGCCAGCAGTGAAACGACAGGGCTTCGCAATCAGCCCCAGCATTTT. Drawing the rest from reference TRBV2 and TRBJ1-5, the complete variable domain is EPEVTQTPSHQVTQMGQEVILRCVPISNHLYFYWYRQILGQKVEFLVSFYNNEISEKSEIFDDQFSVERPDGSNFTLKIRSTKLEDSAMYFCASSETTGLRNQPQHFGDGTRLSIL.

The chain is built from TRBV13 and TRBJ1-5; D might be TRBD1 (5 bases). CDR1 is PRHDT, CDR2 FYEKMQ, per germline (reference sequence). V dropped 5 bases and J dropped 11 bases, with 16 bases sitting between them. This CDR3 has 13 residues. Written as DNA, the CDR3 is TGTGCCAGCAGCCCAAGACCTGGGGGGGCCCAGCATTTT. Amino acids: CASSPRPGGAQHF.

J is TRBJ2-3 and V is TRBV7-9; 8 nucleotides line up with TRBD2. The CDR3 is 14 amino acids. Germline lookup yields CDR1 SEHNR and CDR2 FQNEAQ (reference sequence). V dropped 1 base and J dropped 5; count of bases not matched to a gene: 2. CDR3 DNA sequence: TGTGCCAGCAGCTTAGACGGGGGGGTAGATACGCAGTATTTT. Translating gives CASSLDGGVDTQYF. Full variable domain (rest looked up from reference TRBV7-9 and TRBJ2-3): DTGVSQNPRHKITKRGQNVTFRCDPISEHNRLYWYRQTLGQGPEFLTYFQNEAQLEKSRLLSDRFSAERPKGSFSTLEIQRTEQGDSAMYLCASSLDGGVDTQYFGPGTRLTVL.

This clonotype was seen many times. The chain couples TRBV3-1 to TRBJ2-3; 12 nucleotides line up with TRBD1. V gave up 1 base and J gave up 6 bases; unmatched junction bases: 5. The CDR3 is made up of 16 amino acids. In germline, CDR1 is LGHDT, CDR2 YNNKEL (reference sequence). CDR3 in amino acids: CASSQVVGQGADTQYF. In nucleotides, the CDR3 is TGTGCCAGCAGCCAAGTGGTGGGACAGGGGGCGGATACGCAGTATTTT.

This clonotype was recorded many times. V is TRBV18 and J is TRBJ1-1; 7 bases agree with TRBD1. This CDR3 comprises 18 residues. Germline assignment: CDR1 KGHSH and CDR2 LQKENI. The V segment lost 5 bases and the J segment 0 bases; nucleotides outside the gene matches: 15. CDR3 amino acids: CASSERRDSSPMNTEAFF. The CDR3 DNA sequence: TGTGCCAGCTCAGAACGTCGGGACAGCTCTCCGATGAACACTGAAGCTTTCTTT.